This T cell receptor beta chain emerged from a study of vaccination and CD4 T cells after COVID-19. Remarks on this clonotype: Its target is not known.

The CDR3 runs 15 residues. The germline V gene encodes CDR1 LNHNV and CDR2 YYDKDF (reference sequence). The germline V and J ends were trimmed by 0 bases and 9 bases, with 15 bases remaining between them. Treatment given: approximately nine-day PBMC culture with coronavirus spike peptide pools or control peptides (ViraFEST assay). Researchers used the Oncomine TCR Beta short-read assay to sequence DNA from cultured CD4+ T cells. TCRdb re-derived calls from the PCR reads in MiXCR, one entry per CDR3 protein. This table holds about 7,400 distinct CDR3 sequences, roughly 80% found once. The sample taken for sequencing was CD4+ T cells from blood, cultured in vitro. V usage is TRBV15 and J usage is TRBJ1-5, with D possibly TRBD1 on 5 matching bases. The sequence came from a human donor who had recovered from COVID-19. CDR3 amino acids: CATSRDVRVEGPQHF. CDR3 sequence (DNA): TGTGCCACCAGCAGAGATGTCAGGGTTGAGGGGCCCCAGCATTTT.